The T cell receptor (beta chain) described here comes from a study of CXCR3-negative and CXCR3-positive naive CD8 T cells. For this clonotype: As yet, its antigen is unknown.

Researchers prepared the TRB cDNA libraries using 5' RACE with UMI labels. Reprocessing the 5' RACE reads, TCRdb reports a single entry for every CDR3 protein and omits DNA. The specimen's table records about 90,000 distinct CDR3 sequences. Notes on the study in general: The study found comparably high diversity in both naive subsets and much lower diversity in memory CD8+ cells. The TRB CDR3s that CXCR3-positive naive cells carried were more hydrophobic than those of CXCR3-negative naive cells.

This CDR3 has 14 amino acids. The V gene's germline CDR1 is MNHEY and CDR2 SVGEGT. The specimen was naive CXCR3+ CD8+ T cells from blood. Subset: CD45RO-CCR7+CD27+CD95- naive CD8+ T cells expressing CXCR3 (TNR3+). The V call is TRBV6-2 or TRBV6-3, the J call TRBJ2-1; the D call of TRBD2 rests on TCRdb alone, since no DNA is present to check it. This clonotype was obtained from a human donor in good health. Some clones in this sample may be carry-over from other donors' samples. The CDR3 sequence: CASSWSIADNEQFF.